These 4 T cell receptor beta chains were sequenced from one sample in a study of T cells in Graves' hyperthyroidism and ophthalmopathy. Amplification yielded TCR beta CDR3 regions, with RNA transcripts as the source. First-round RT-PCR with HTBI primers amplified the TCR CDR3 region. TCRdb re-analysed the multiplex PCR reads in MiXCR, keeping a single row per CDR3 protein. There are a few hundred thousand distinct CDR3 sequences in the sample; 46% occur only once, and about 8% lies in the top ten. The material sequenced was peripheral blood or thyroid tissue (not recorded which). The receptors were sampled from a woman younger than 30 with Graves' hyperthyroidism.

There are many counts of this clonotype. V and J are TRBV10-3 and TRBJ2-7, with a tentative D call TRBD2 (6 bases). Trimming stripped 8 bases from V and 4 bases from J, with 12 bases between. Germline CDR1 and CDR2: ENHRY and SYGVKD. This CDR3 has 12 amino acids. CDR3 amino acids: CAIGDLEYEQYF. DNA for the CDR3: TGTGCCATCGGGGACTTAGAATACGAGCAGTACTTC.

The chain links TRBV10-2 to TRBJ2-5, with D possibly matching TRBD2 (6 bases). The germline gives CDR1 WSHSY, CDR2 SAAADI. The CDR3 length is 15 residues. The V and J ends lost 6 bases and 1 base respectively, with 15 bases between them. This CDR3 reads CASSCDRDFQETQYF. CDR3 bases: TGCGCCAGCAGCTGCGACCGGGACTTCCAAGAGACCCAGTACTTC.

This clonotype was seen repeatedly, ten times or more. The rearrangement links TRBV2 to TRBJ1-5; D remains unclear. Germline values: CDR1 SNHLY, CDR2 FYNNEI. With 9 bases removed from V and 1 base from J, the gap between germline ends came to 13 bases. This CDR3 comprises 14 residues. CDR3 amino acids: CASEETQSNQPQHF. CDR3 DNA sequence: TGTGCCAGTGAGGAAACCCAAAGCAATCAGCCCCAGCATTTT.

The rearrangement uses TRBV7-6 and TRBJ2-7, with 8 bases fitting TRBD2. CDR1 is SGHVS and CDR2 is FNYEAQ in the germline V gene. The CDR3 consists of 16 residues. Trimming took 2 bases from V and 4 from J; bases not matched to a gene: 10. The CDR3 nucleotides read TGTGCCAGCAGCTTACGCCGGGAGGGCGAGAGTTACGAGCAGTACTTC. Its translation is CASSLRREGESYEQYF.